This T cell receptor (beta chain) was captured in a study of blood T cell repertoires in COVID-19. The CDR3 covers 15 residues. V was clipped by 9 bases and J by 4 bases; unmatched bases: 11. CDR1 is LNHDA and CDR2 is SQIVND in the germline V gene (reference sequence). Assay: immunoSEQ multiplex PCR; the TCRdb copy retains only in-frame clones and omits some. This sample yields 100,000 or so clones, of which 81% are seen a single time; approximately 38% belongs to the top ten. Input material: peripheral blood. The chain has TRBV19 and TRBJ1-5, with 8 nucleotides matching TRBD1. This clonotype was sampled from a man at least 80 years old with acute or convalescent COVID-19. CDR3 residues: CASQRDRRGNQPQHF. The CDR3 DNA follows: TGTGCCAGCCAGCGGGACAGGCGAGGTAATCAGCCCCAGCATTTT.